These T cell receptor beta chains were read from a single sample in a study of post-analysis software for immune sequencing data. TCRdb re-derived calls from the PCR reads in MiXCR, one entry per CDR3 protein. Of about 400,000 distinct CDR3 sequences in the sample, 30% to 45% were seen once. The specimen sequenced was blood. The source is a girl between 5 and 17 years old with multiple sclerosis. The CDR3 runs from the conserved cysteine through the conserved F or W. A D gene is named only where the DNA matches it firmly. Expanded clones are given a class, and other clones once, few, many or no size at all.

>TRBJ1-1|NA|TRBV29-1|NA
TGCAGCGTTGAAGATGCCAGGGCTAAAGCTTTCTTT
CSVEDARAKAFF
>TRBJ2-1|TRBD1|TRBV28|few
TGTGCCAGCAGTTTGGCCGGGACAGGGGGGAATGAGCAGTTCTTC
CASSLAGTGGNEQFF
>TRBJ2-1|TRBD2|TRBV7-9|few
TGTGCCAGCAGCCCGCACCCCGGGACTAGCGGCCGCAATGAGCAGTTCTTC
CASSPHPGTSGRNEQFF
>TRBJ2-3|NA|TRBV29-1|NA
TGCAGCGCGGGACTTCTCACAGATACGCAGTATTTT
CSAGLLTDTQYF
>TRBJ2-1|TRBD1|TRBV7-9|NA
TGTGCCAGCAGCGCTAGGACAGGGGCTGGCAATGAGCAGTTCTTC
CASSARTGAGNEQFF
>TRBJ1-2|NA|TRBV6-5|NA
TGTGCCAGCGGTTACGGGGTTTCTTCTAACTATGGCTACACCTTC
CASGYGVSSNYGYTF
>TRBJ2-7|NA|TRBV20-1|NA
TGCAGTGCTGGGCTTCAGGGGTACGAGCAGTACTTC
CSAGLQGYEQYF
>TRBJ2-1|NA|TRBV29-1|NA
TGCGGCGTTGAAGATTGGTCCAATCAGTTCTTC
CGVEDWSNQFF
>TRBJ1-6|NA|TRBV6-5|NA
TGTGCCAGCAGTTACTCGAACAGGTTGTATAATTCACCCCTCCACTTT
CASSYSNRLYNSPLHF
>TRBJ2-1|NA|TRBV6-1|NA
TGTGCCGTCGCGGGGACGGGCAATGAGCAGTTCTTC
CAVAGTGNEQFF
>TRBJ2-5|TRBD1|TRBV12-3/TRBV12-4|few
TGTGCCAGCAGTTGGGGGACAGCTGAGCAGTACTTC
CASSWGTAEQYF
>TRBJ2-1|NA|TRBV29-1|NA
TGCAGCGTTGAACGGGTGGGACCAAACAATGAGCAGTTCTTC
CSVERVGPNNEQFF
>TRBJ2-7|NA|TRBV6-5|NA
TGTGCCAGCACTAGAACCGGGACAAACTACGAGCAGTACTTC
CASTRTGTNYEQYF
>TRBJ2-7|NA|TRBV27|few
TGTGCCAGCAGTTTATCCGGGGAGTACTACGAGCAGTACTTC
CASSLSGEYYEQYF
>TRBJ1-2|NA|TRBV29-1|few
TGCAGCGCCCGCCGGGGGGGCAACGACTATGGCTACACCTTC
CSARRGGNDYGYTF
>TRBJ1-5|NA|TRBV27|NA
TGTGCCAGCAGTCCTCAGGGCCTCAATCAGCCCCAGCATTTT
CASSPQGLNQPQHF
>TRBJ1-1|NA|TRBV29-1|NA
TGCAGCGTTTCGGACGCGAACACTGAAGCTTTCTTT
CSVSDANTEAFF
>TRBJ2-7|NA|TRBV12-3/TRBV12-4|many
TGTGCCAGCACCCAAGGGCCGGGAGAGCAGTACTTC
CASTQGPGEQYF
>TRBJ2-1|NA|TRBV14|NA
TGTGCCAGCAGCCGAGTCGGGGTGGCCTCCTGCAATGAGCAGTTCTTC
CASSRVGVASCNEQFF
>TRBJ2-1|TRBD2|TRBV14|NA
TGTGCCAGCAGCCAAGGGATTAGCGGGGGACCGGAGTTCTTC
CASSQGISGGPEFF
>TRBJ1-2|TRBD1|TRBV4-2|NA
TGTGCCAGCAGCCTAATTTCCGGGACAGTAGACTATGGCTACACCTTC
CASSLISGTVDYGYTF
>TRBJ2-1|NA|TRBV6-6|NA
TGTGCCAGCAGTTACTCGAGGCCAGATGGCGATGAGCAGTTCTTC
CASSYSRPDGDEQFF
>TRBJ1-4|NA|TRBV27|few
TGTGCCAGCAGTTTATCCGGAGGTGGAGAAAAACTGTTTTTT
CASSLSGGGEKLFF
>TRBJ2-2|NA|TRBV6-5|few
TGTGCCAGCAGTTACGCGGCCTGGGGAGGGGAGCTGTTTTTT
CASSYAAWGGELFF
>TRBJ1-2|TRBD1|TRBV7-3|few
TGTGCCAGCAGCTTAAGCAGGGGGAAAGGCTACACCTTC
CASSLSRGKGYTF
>TRBJ1-1|TRBD1|TRBV11-2|NA
TGTGCCAGCAGCCGCAGGACAGGGATGAACACTGAAGCTTTCTTT
CASSRRTGMNTEAFF
>TRBJ2-1|NA|TRBV4-3|NA
TGCGCCAGCGCCCCGGGGTTCCCGGGCGAGCAGTTCTTC
CASAPGFPGEQFF
>TRBJ2-7|TRBD2|TRBV7-9|few
TGTGCCAGCAGCCCCCCGAGGGCGGGGGGAGACTACGAGCAGTACTTC
CASSPPRAGGDYEQYF
>TRBJ2-1|TRBD1|TRBV24-1|NA
TGTGCCACCAGTGCTTTTACCGGGACAGGGGGCAATGAGCAGTTCTTC
CATSAFTGTGGNEQFF
>TRBJ1-2|NA|TRBV29-1|NA
TGCAGCGTGCAGTACGATGGCTACACCTTC
CSVQYDGYTF
>TRBJ2-5|NA|TRBV20-1|few
TGCAGTGCCGTGGCGGCTAGCCGGGAGACCCAGTACTTC
CSAVAASRETQYF
>TRBJ1-2|NA|TRBV2|NA
TGTGCCAGCAGTGATGGCAGGCTTCATGGCTACACCTTC
CASSDGRLHGYTF
>TRBJ2-3|TRBD2|TRBV29-1|few
TGCAGCGCCGACTTAGCGGGGCCACGGACAGATACGCAGTATTTT
CSADLAGPRTDTQYF
>TRBJ2-1|TRBD1|TRBV18|few
TGTGCCAGCTCACCAAGGGACAGGGGTACCAATGAGCAGTTCTTC
CASSPRDRGTNEQFF
>TRBJ2-7|TRBD1|TRBV7-2|NA
TGTGCCAGCAGCTTAGCGTACGGGACAGGGGAGGACTACGAGCAGTACTTC
CASSLAYGTGEDYEQYF
>TRBJ2-1|NA|TRBV7-2|NA
TGTGCCAGCAGCCCGTGGGGGGCTAGCGGCTCCTACAATGAGCAGTTCTTC
CASSPWGASGSYNEQFF
>TRBJ1-2|NA|TRBV28|few
TGTGCCAGCCGGCCGCCTCAGGACTATGGCTACACCTTC
CASRPPQDYGYTF
>TRBJ2-3|TRBD2|TRBV7-2|few
TGTGCCAGCAGCTTAGCGCTAGGAGCGGGGGGGCTCACTGATACGCAGTATTTT
CASSLALGAGGLTDTQYF
>TRBJ2-5|TRBD1|TRBV5-1|NA
TGCGCCAGCAGCTTCGGGACAGGGCGGGAAGAGACCCAGTACTTC
CASSFGTGREETQYF
>TRBJ2-5|NA|TRBV4-3|NA
TGCGCCAGCAGCCAAGGGACTTTCGGAGAGACCCAGTACTTC
CASSQGTFGETQYF
>TRBJ1-1|NA|TRBV25-1|few
TGTGCCAGCAGTGAATCCGGGCCGGGGGCTGAAGCTTTCTTT
CASSESGPGAEAFF
>TRBJ2-7|TRBD1|TRBV12-3/TRBV12-4|NA
TGTGCCAGCAGTCGACAGGGATTACGCTACGAGCAGTACTTC
CASSRQGLRYEQYF
>TRBJ2-2|TRBD1|TRBV28|NA
TGTGCCAGCAGTCTAACAGGGGGCACCGGGGAGCTGTTTTTT
CASSLTGGTGELFF
>TRBJ1-4|NA|TRBV18|many
TGTGCCAGCTCGACAGCAACTAATGAAAAACTGTTTTTT
CASSTATNEKLFF
>TRBJ1-1|TRBD1|TRBV6-1|few
TGTGCCAGCAGTGAAGCGTGGACAGGGGAAGCTTTCTTT
CASSEAWTGEAFF
>TRBJ2-7|NA|TRBV6-5|many
TGTGCCAGCAGTCAGACTAGCTCCTACGAGCAGTACTTC
CASSQTSSYEQYF
>TRBJ2-1|NA|TRBV20-1|NA
TGCAGTGGGCTGAAGTCCGGTGAGCAGTTCTTC
CSGLKSGEQFF
>TRBJ1-5|TRBD1|TRBV20-1|NA
TGCAGTGCTAATAGACAGGGCCAGGGGCAGCCCCAGCATTTT
CSANRQGQGQPQHF
>TRBJ2-5|NA|TRBV29-1|NA
TGCAGCGTTGTCCCGGCCATTTTACAAGAGACCCAGTACTTC
CSVVPAILQETQYF
>TRBJ2-2|NA|TRBV2|once
TGTGCCAGCAGTGGCGAGCAGGAAGAGTCCGGGGAGCTGTTTTTT
CASSGEQEESGELFF
>TRBJ1-1|NA|TRBV20-1|few
TGCAGTGCTAGAGTGGACACTGAAGCTTTCTTT
CSARVDTEAFF
>TRBJ2-1|NA|TRBV20-1|NA
TGCAGTGTTCCAGGGGGGAGCTCCTACAATGAGCAGTTCTTC
CSVPGGSSYNEQFF
>TRBJ1-5|TRBD1|TRBV24-1|NA
TGTGCCACACAGGGGAATAGCAATCAGCCCCAGCATTTT
CATQGNSNQPQHF
>TRBJ2-1|NA|TRBV6-5|few
TGTGCCAGCAGTTTCACCCCGGTGAGCTCCTACAATGAGCAGTTCTTC
CASSFTPVSSYNEQFF
>TRBJ2-2|NA|TRBV18|NA
TGTGCCAGCTCACTGGTTCAGGACACCGGGGAGCTGTTTTTT
CASSLVQDTGELFF
>TRBJ2-5|NA|TRBV28|once
TGTGCCAGCAGTTTGAAAAATAGGGAGACCCAGTACTTC
CASSLKNRETQYF
>TRBJ2-7|TRBD1|TRBV7-2|few
TGTGCCAGCAGCTCAGACAGGGGGAGACAAAACGAGCAGTACTTC
CASSSDRGRQNEQYF
>TRBJ2-7|NA|TRBV7-9|many
TGTGCCAGCAGCTTAGAGTGGGCATTAGGCGAGCAGTACTTC
CASSLEWALGEQYF
>TRBJ2-3|TRBD1|TRBV4-1|NA
TGCGCCAGCAGCCAATCCGGGACAGCTCGCACAGATACGCAGTATTTT
CASSQSGTARTDTQYF
>TRBJ2-5|NA|TRBV29-1|NA
TGCAGCGTTGTCGACAGTGGCCTTAAAGAGACCCAGTACTTC
CSVVDSGLKETQYF